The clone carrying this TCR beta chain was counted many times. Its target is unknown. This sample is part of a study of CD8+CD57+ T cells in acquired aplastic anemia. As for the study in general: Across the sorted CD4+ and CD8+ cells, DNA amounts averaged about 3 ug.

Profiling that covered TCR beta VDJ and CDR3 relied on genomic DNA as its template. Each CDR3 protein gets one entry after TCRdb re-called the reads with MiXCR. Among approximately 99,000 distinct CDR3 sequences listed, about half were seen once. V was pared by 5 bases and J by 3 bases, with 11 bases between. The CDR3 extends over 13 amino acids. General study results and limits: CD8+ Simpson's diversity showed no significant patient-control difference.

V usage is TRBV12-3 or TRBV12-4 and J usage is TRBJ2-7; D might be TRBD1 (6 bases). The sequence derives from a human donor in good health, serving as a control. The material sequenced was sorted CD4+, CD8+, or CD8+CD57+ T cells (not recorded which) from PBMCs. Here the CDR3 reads CASSLGQLYEQYF. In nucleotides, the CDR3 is TGTGCCAGCAGTCTCGGACAGCTCTACGAGCAGTACTTC.